These T cell receptor beta chains were read from a single sample in a study of T-cell memory formation after mild COVID-19. Each CDR3 protein gets one entry after TCRdb re-called the 5' RACE reads with MiXCR. This sample has around 340,000 distinct CDR3 sequences, with over 10% found just once. Sequencing was carried out using PBMCs or a T cell subset sorted from them (not recorded which). Receptor source: a man aged 18-30 years who had mild COVID-19 (a few samples of this study predate the infection). Cell type and time point are not known. Each CDR3 is given with its conserved first and last residue. The D gene is left open where the match is weak. A row's size may be missing; if present it is once, few, many or a size class.

TRBJ2-1,many,TRBV5-6,13,.,TGTGCCAGCAGCCTGCTGATTGCGGATGAGCAGTTCTTC,CASSLLIADEQFF
TRBJ2-6,.,TRBV7-9,19,.,TGTGCCAGCAGCTTGGGAGGTGGTTGGGTAACTTCTGGGGCCAACGTCCTGACTTTC,CASSLGGGWVTSGANVLTF
TRBJ1-1,few,TRBV20-1,12,.,TGCAGTGCCCGGGCCGGAGGAAGAGAAGCTTTCTTT,CSARAGGREAFF
TRBJ2-5,.,TRBV20-1,18,TRBD2,TGCAGTGCTAGAGATCAGGGTAGGACTAGCGGGGGTGAAGAGACCCAGTACTTC,CSARDQGRTSGGEETQYF
TRBJ2-3,.,TRBV19,12,.,TGTGCCAGTAGTGTCCGCGGAGATACGCAGTATTTT,CASSVRGDTQYF
TRBJ1-1,.,TRBV5-1,12,.,TGCGCCACCCCGGGGGGGAACACTGAAGCTTTCTTT,CATPGGNTEAFF
TRBJ2-3,few,TRBV7-2,14,.,TGTGCCAGCACCAAGCGGGCCAACACAGATACGCAGTATTTT,CASTKRANTDTQYF
TRBJ2-2,.,TRBV6-8,19,.,TGTGCCAGCAGTTACTCGAGCGTCTGGGCGGGGCCGAACACCGGGGAGCTGTTTTTT,CASSYSSVWAGPNTGELFF
TRBJ2-2,few,TRBV6-2/TRBV6-3,17,.,TGTGCCAGCGTCTCAGACCGTGGGGGTCAAAACACCGGGGAGCTGTTTTTT,CASVSDRGGQNTGELFF
TRBJ1-5,.,TRBV27,15,.,TGTGCCAGCACCCCCCGGGCAGGTATGAATCAGCCCCAGCATTTT,CASTPRAGMNQPQHF
TRBJ1-1,few,TRBV7-2,14,.,TGTGCCAGCAGCTTTCTACAGGGTGGCACTGAAGCTTTCTTT,CASSFLQGGTEAFF
TRBJ1-2,.,TRBV5-6,14,.,TGTGCCAGCAGCTTAGGCCGAGCCCTCGGGGGCTACACCTTC,CASSLGRALGGYTF
TRBJ2-7,few,TRBV21-1,18,.,TGTGCCAGCAGCAAAGTGGGTAGCGGGGGGAACCTCTCCTACGAGCAGTACTTC,CASSKVGSGGNLSYEQYF
TRBJ2-6,.,TRBV6-4,14,.,TGTGCCAGCAGAGACGACTCTGGGGCCAACGTCCTGACTTTC,CASRDDSGANVLTF
TRBJ1-6,few,TRBV28,17,.,TGTGCCAGCAGTCGATCCTCGAACAGCTCCTATAATTCACCCCTCCACTTT,CASSRSSNSSYNSPLHF
TRBJ2-3,.,TRBV7-2,17,TRBD2,TGTGCCAGCAGCCCTTACCCGACTAGCGGGGCGGCAGATACGCAGTATTTT,CASSPYPTSGAADTQYF
TRBJ1-2,.,TRBV20-1,12,.,TGCAGTGCCCCACCAGGGCCCTATGGCTACACCTTC,CSAPPGPYGYTF
TRBJ1-1,.,TRBV9,16,TRBD1,TGTGCCAGCAGCGCTCATGACAGGGGGATGAACACTGAAGCTTTCTTT,CASSAHDRGMNTEAFF
TRBJ1-2,.,TRBV24-1,13,TRBD1,TGTGCCACCAGTGATTCCGGACAGGTCGGCTACACCTTC,CATSDSGQVGYTF
TRBJ2-4,few,TRBV6-6,11,.,TGTGCCAGCAGGAACAGGGACATTCAGTACTTC,CASRNRDIQYF
TRBJ2-1,many,TRBV12-3/TRBV12-4,14,TRBD1,TGTGCCAGCAGTTTAGGGCAGGGGGCAAATGAGCAGTTCTTC,CASSLGQGANEQFF
TRBJ1-2,many,TRBV29-1,14,TRBD1,TGCAGCGTTTACCCTCTAGGACAGGGGTATGGCTACACCTTC,CSVYPLGQGYGYTF
TRBJ1-4,once,TRBV7-9,14,.,TGTGCCAGCAGCCCTCGAGCGCCTAATGAAAAACTGTTTTTT,CASSPRAPNEKLFF
TRBJ2-2,.,TRBV24-1,14,.,TGTGCCACCAGTGCGAGCGCGAACACCGGGGAGCTGTTTTTT,CATSASANTGELFF
TRBJ1-1,.,TRBV9,16,.,TGTGCCAGCAGCGTAGGTGTAAGGGGCGACAGCACTGAAGCTTTCTTT,CASSVGVRGDSTEAFF
TRBJ2-2,few,TRBV4-1,12,.,TGCGCCAGCAATGGGGGATCCGGGGAGCTGTTTTTT,CASNGGSGELFF
TRBJ1-1,few,TRBV27,15,.,TGTGCCAGCAGTAGGCTGGGCCACCAAAACACTGAAGCTTTCTTT,CASSRLGHQNTEAFF
TRBJ1-5,.,TRBV12-3/TRBV12-4,15,.,TGTGCCAGCAGAAGCGGGACGGTTAGCAATCAGCCCCAGCATTTT,CASRSGTVSNQPQHF
TRBJ2-7,many,TRBV5-1,14,.,TGCGCCAGCAGCTACGGGACGGGAGCCTACGAGCAGTACTTC,CASSYGTGAYEQYF
TRBJ2-1,few,TRBV5-6,15,TRBD1,TGTGCCAGCAGCGCAGGGACAGGAATATACAATGAGCAGTTCTTC,CASSAGTGIYNEQFF
TRBJ2-3,many,TRBV7-2,14,TRBD2,TGTGCCAGCAGCCCGGGGGGGCCCCCAGATACGCAGTATTTT,CASSPGGPPDTQYF
TRBJ2-7,few,TRBV30,13,.,TGTGCCTGGAGTCCGGCAGGGGTGTACGAGCAGTACTTC,CAWSPAGVYEQYF
TRBJ2-1,.,TRBV24-1,11,.,TGTGCCACCAGTGACTCTAGGCGCCAGTTCTTC,CATSDSRRQFF
TRBJ1-4,few,TRBV19,14,TRBD1,TGTGCCAGCCGGGACAGAGATTGGAGTGAAAAACTGTTTTTT,CASRDRDWSEKLFF
TRBJ2-1,many,TRBV4-3,15,.,TGCGCCAGCAGCCACGGCCCACTTTCGCTAGATGAGCAGTTCTTC,CASSHGPLSLDEQFF
TRBJ2-1,.,TRBV4-3,15,.,TGCGCCAGCAGCCAAGGCTCCCCATCAGGCAATGAGCAGTTCTTC,CASSQGSPSGNEQFF
TRBJ1-5,few,TRBV20-1,13,.,TGCAGTGCTAGAGGTTTGGGAACCGGGCCCCAGCATTTT,CSARGLGTGPQHF
TRBJ1-1,.,TRBV12-3/TRBV12-4,14,TRBD1,TGTGCCAGCAGATGGACAGGGGGAAACACTGAAGCTTTCTTT,CASRWTGGNTEAFF
TRBJ2-1,.,TRBV30,13,.,TGTGCCTCCCGCTACGGCCCTCCCGGTGAGCAGTTCTTC,CASRYGPPGEQFF
TRBJ1-1,.,TRBV7-6,16,.,TGTGCCAGCAGCTTAGCGGCGGGATTAGTGAACACTGAAGCTTTCTTT,CASSLAAGLVNTEAFF
TRBJ2-4,few,TRBV5-4,13,.,TGTGCCAGCAGCTTGTCCGGGGAGAACATTCAGTACTTC,CASSLSGENIQYF
TRBJ1-1,.,TRBV6-6,11,.,TGTGCCAGCAGTTACTCTACTGAAGCTTTCTTT,CASSYSTEAFF
TRBJ1-2,few,TRBV6-6,16,.,TGTGCCAGCAGCTCTACCTCCAGACAGGCTAACTATGGCTACACCTTC,CASSSTSRQANYGYTF
TRBJ2-5,few,TRBV2,13,.,TGTGCCAGCAACAGGGCAGGCCCAGAGACCCAGTACTTC,CASNRAGPETQYF
TRBJ2-3,many,TRBV20-1,14,TRBD2,TGCAGTGCTAGAGTCGGCGGGGGGGCAGATACGCAGTATTTT,CSARVGGGADTQYF
TRBJ2-5,many,TRBV7-2,14,TRBD1,TGTGCCAGCAGCTCCGACAGGGGAAGAGAGACCCAGTACTTC,CASSSDRGRETQYF
TRBJ2-5,few,TRBV9,16,.,TGTGCCAGCAGCGTAGCGCTGGGGGGGGCGCAAGAGACCCAGTACTTC,CASSVALGGAQETQYF
TRBJ2-2,many,TRBV27,12,.,TGTGCCAGCAGGACAGACACCGGGGAGCTGTTTTTT,CASRTDTGELFF
TRBJ2-3,few,TRBV27,17,.,TGTGCCAGCAGTTTTCGAATAGCCGGCCTGCCTGCAGATACGCAGTATTTT,CASSFRIAGLPADTQYF
TRBJ2-7,.,TRBV10-3,11,.,TGTGCCATCAGTGAACGATGGGAGCAGTACTTC,CAISERWEQYF
TRBJ2-7,.,TRBV12-3/TRBV12-4,12,TRBD1,TGTGCCAGCAGGGGACAGGTTTTAGAGCAGTACTTC,CASRGQVLEQYF
TRBJ1-6,once,TRBV2,11,.,TGTGCCAGCAGTCGAACTTCACCCCTCCACTTT,CASSRTSPLHF
TRBJ2-5,many,TRBV7-2,15,TRBD2,TGTGCCAGCAGCAACCCTGCGGGGGGGCAAGAGACCCAGTACTTC,CASSNPAGGQETQYF
TRBJ1-6,.,TRBV4-1,16,.,TGCGCCAGCAGCCAAGAAGGGCAGCTCTATAATTCACCCCTCCACTTT,CASSQEGQLYNSPLHF
TRBJ2-5,.,TRBV28,15,TRBD1,TGTGCCAGCGGAGGCGTGGACAGGGACCAAGAGACCCAGTACTTC,CASGGVDRDQETQYF
TRBJ2-1,few,TRBV24-1,18,TRBD2,TGTGCCACCAGTGATTCCTCAGCGGGGGGACTCTCCTACAATGAGCAGTTCTTC,CATSDSSAGGLSYNEQFF